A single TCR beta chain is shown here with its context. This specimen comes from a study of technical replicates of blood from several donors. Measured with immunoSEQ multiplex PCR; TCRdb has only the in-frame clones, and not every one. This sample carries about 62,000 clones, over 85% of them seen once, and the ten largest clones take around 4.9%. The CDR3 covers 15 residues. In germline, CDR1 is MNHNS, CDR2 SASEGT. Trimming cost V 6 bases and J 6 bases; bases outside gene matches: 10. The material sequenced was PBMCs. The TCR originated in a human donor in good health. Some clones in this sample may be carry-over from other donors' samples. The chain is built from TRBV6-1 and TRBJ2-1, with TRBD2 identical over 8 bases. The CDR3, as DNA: TGTGCCAGCAGACTGGAACGGGGGGGCCCCAATGAGCAGTTCTTC. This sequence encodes CASRLERGGPNEQFF.